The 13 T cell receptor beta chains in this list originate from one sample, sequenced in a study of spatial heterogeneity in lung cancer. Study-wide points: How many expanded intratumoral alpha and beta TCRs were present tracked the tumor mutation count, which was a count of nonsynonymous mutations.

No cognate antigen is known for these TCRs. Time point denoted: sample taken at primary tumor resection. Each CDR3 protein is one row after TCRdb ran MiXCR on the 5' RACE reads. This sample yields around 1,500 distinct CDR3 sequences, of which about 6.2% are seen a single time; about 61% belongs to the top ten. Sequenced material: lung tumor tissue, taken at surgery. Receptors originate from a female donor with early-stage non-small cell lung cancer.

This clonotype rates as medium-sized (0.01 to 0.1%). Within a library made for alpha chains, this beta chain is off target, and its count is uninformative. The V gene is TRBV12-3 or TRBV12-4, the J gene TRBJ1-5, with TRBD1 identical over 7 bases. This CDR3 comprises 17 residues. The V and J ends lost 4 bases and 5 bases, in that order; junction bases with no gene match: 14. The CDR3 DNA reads TGTGCCAGCAGTTCGATTCCGGGACAGATGAAGGATCAGCCCCAGCATTTT. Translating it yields CASSSIPGQMKDQPQHF.

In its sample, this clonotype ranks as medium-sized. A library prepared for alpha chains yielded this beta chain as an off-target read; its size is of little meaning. CDR3 loop: CSARDEREAFF. The CDR3 nucleotides read TGCAGTGCTAGAGATGAGAGGGAAGCTTTCTTT. The gene calls are TRBV20-1 and TRBJ1-1; D remains ambiguous. Per germline, CDR1 DFQATT and CDR2 SNEGSKA (reference sequence). The CDR3 length is 11 residues. The germline V and J ends were trimmed by 0 bases and 8 bases, with 7 bases remaining between them.

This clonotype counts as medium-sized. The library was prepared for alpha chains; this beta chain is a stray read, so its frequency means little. This CDR3 is CASNPGGGGGTDTQYF. CDR3 bases: TGTGCCAGCAACCCAGGCGGCGGAGGGGGCACAGATACGCAGTATTTT. V gene TRBV3-1 combines with J gene TRBJ2-3, with D perhaps TRBD2 (6 bases). The CDR3 sequence is 16 residues long. The germline gives CDR1 LGHDT, CDR2 YNNKEL (reference sequence). With 7 bases removed from V and 1 base from J, the gap between germline ends came to 18 bases.

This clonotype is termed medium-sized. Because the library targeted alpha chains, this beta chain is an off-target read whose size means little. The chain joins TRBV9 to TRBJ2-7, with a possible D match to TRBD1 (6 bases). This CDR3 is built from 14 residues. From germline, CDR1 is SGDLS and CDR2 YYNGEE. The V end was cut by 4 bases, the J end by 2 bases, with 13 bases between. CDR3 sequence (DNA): TGTGCCAGCAGCCCAACAGGGATAACCTACGAGCAGTACTTC. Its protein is CASSPTGITYEQYF.

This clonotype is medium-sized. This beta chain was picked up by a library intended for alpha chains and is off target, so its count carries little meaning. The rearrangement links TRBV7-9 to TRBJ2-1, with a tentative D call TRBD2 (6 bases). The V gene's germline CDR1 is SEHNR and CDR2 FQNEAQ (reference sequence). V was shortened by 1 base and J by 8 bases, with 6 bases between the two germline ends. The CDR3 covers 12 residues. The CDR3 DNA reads TGTGCCAGCAGCTTAGAGCGGGATGAGCAGTTCTTC. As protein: CASSLERDEQFF.

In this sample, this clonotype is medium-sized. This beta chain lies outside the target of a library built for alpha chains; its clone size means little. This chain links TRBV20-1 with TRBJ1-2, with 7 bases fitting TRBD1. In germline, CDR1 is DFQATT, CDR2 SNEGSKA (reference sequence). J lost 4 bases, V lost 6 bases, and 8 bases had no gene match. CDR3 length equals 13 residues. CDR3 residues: CSATNRGGYGYTF. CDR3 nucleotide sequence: TGCAGTGCCACAAACAGGGGTGGCTATGGCTACACCTTC.

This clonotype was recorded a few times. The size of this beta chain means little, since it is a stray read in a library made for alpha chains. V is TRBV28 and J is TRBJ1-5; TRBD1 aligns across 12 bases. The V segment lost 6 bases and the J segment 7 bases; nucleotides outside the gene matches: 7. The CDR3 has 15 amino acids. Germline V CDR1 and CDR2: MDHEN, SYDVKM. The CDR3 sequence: CASRSGTGGWQPQHF. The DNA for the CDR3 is TGTGCCAGCAGGTCCGGGACAGGGGGCTGGCAGCCCCAGCATTTT.

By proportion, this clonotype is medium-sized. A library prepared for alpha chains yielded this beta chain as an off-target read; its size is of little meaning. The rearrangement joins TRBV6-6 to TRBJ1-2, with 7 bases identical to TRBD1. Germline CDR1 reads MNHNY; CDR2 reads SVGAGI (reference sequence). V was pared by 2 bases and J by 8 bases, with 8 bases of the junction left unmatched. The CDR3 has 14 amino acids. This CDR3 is CASSYQTGQGGYTF. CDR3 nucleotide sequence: TGTGCCAGCAGTTACCAGACAGGGCAGGGCGGCTACACCTTC.

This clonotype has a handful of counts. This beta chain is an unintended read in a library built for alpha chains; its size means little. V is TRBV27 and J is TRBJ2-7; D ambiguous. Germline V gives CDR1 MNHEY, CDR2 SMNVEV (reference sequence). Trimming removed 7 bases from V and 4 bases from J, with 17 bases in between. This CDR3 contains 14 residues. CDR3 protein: CASTRIAGVYEQYF. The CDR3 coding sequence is TGTGCCAGCACAAGAATTGCAGGAGTATACGAGCAGTACTTC.

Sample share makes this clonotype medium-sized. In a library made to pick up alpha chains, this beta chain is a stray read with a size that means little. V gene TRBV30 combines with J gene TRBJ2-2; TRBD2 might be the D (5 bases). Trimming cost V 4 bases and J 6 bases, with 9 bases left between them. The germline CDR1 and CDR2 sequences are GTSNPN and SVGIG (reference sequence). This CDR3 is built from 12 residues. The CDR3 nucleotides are TGTGCCTGGACCGACGGGGCCGGGGAGCTGTTTTTT. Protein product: CAWTDGAGELFF.

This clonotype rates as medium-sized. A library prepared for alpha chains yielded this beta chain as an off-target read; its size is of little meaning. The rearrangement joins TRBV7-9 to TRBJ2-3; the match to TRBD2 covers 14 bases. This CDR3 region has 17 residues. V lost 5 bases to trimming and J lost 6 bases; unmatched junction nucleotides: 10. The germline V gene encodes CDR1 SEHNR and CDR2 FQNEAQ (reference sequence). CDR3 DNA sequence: TGTGCCAGCAGCCCAATAGGGACTAGCGGGAGACCTGATACGCAGTATTTT. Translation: CASSPIGTSGRPDTQYF.

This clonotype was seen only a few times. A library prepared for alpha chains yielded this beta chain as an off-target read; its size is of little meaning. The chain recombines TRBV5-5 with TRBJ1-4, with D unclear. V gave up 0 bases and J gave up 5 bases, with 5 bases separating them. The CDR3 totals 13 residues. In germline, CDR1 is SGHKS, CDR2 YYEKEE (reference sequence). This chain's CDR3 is CASSLDLNEKLFF. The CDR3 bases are TGTGCCAGCAGCTTGGATCTGAATGAAAAACTGTTTTTT.

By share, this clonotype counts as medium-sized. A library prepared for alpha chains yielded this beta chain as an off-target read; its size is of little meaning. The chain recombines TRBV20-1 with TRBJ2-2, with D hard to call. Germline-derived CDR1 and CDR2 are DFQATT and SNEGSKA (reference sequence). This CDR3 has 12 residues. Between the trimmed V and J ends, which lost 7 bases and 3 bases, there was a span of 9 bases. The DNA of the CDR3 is TGCAGTGGTCGGTGGGACACCGGGGAGCTGTTTTTT. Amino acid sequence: CSGRWDTGELFF.